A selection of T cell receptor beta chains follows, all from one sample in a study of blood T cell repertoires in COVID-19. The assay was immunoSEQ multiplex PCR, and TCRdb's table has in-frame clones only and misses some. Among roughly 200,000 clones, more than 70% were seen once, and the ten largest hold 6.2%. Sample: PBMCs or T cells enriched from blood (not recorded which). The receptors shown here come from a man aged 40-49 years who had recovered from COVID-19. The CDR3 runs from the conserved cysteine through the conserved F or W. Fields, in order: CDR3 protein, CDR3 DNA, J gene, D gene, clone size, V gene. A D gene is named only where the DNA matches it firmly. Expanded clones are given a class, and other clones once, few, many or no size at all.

cdr3_aa: CASSIQRGQFWGTDTQYF
cdr3_nt: TGTGCCAGTAGTATTCAGCGGGGGCAATTTTGGGGCACAGATACGCAGTATTTT
j_call: TRBJ2-3
d_call: TRBD2
clone_size: -
v_call: TRBV19

cdr3_aa: CSVVGDRGYNEQFF
cdr3_nt: TGCAGCGTGGTAGGGGACAGGGGTTACAATGAGCAGTTCTTC
j_call: TRBJ2-1
d_call: TRBD1
clone_size: -
v_call: TRBV29-1

cdr3_aa: CAKDRGHGTEAFF
cdr3_nt: TGCGCCAAGGACAGGGGGCATGGCACTGAAGCTTTCTTT
j_call: TRBJ1-1
d_call: TRBD1
clone_size: -
v_call: TRBV23-1

cdr3_aa: CASSYPGTGGLETQYF
cdr3_nt: TGTGCCAGCAGCTACCCCGGGACAGGGGGCTTGGAGACCCAGTACTTC
j_call: TRBJ2-5
d_call: TRBD1
clone_size: -
v_call: TRBV5-4

cdr3_aa: CASSLASGNTDTQYF
cdr3_nt: TGTGCCAGCAGCTTGGCTAGCGGGAACACAGATACGCAGTATTTT
j_call: TRBJ2-3
d_call: TRBD2
clone_size: -
v_call: TRBV5-6

cdr3_aa: CASSLTQNTEAFF
cdr3_nt: TGTGCCAGCAGCTTGACACAGAACACTGAAGCTTTCTTT
j_call: TRBJ1-1
d_call: -
clone_size: -
v_call: TRBV11-2

cdr3_aa: CATSRAQGEAFF
cdr3_nt: TGTGCCACCAGCAGGGCTCAGGGGGAAGCTTTCTTT
j_call: TRBJ1-1
d_call: -
clone_size: -
v_call: TRBV15

cdr3_aa: CASSIRGARDTEAFF
cdr3_nt: TGTGCCAGTAGTATTCGTGGGGCCAGGGACACTGAAGCTTTCTTT
j_call: TRBJ1-1
d_call: -
clone_size: -
v_call: TRBV19

cdr3_aa: CASSQVRVVNTEAFF
cdr3_nt: TGTGCCAGCAGCCAAGTCCGCGTGGTAAACACTGAAGCTTTCTTT
j_call: TRBJ1-1
d_call: -
clone_size: -
v_call: TRBV3-1/TRBV3-2

cdr3_aa: CAWSGQPDYGYTF
cdr3_nt: TGTGCCTGGAGCGGACAACCCGACTATGGCTACACCTTC
j_call: TRBJ1-2
d_call: -
clone_size: -
v_call: TRBV30

cdr3_aa: CASSHGHGSYTGELFF
cdr3_nt: TGTGCCAGCAGCCATGGACACGGCTCCTACACCGGGGAGCTGTTTTTT
j_call: TRBJ2-2
d_call: -
clone_size: once
v_call: TRBV3-1/TRBV3-2

cdr3_aa: CASSLGTASYEQYF
cdr3_nt: TGTGCCAGCAGCTTGGGGACAGCGTCCTACGAGCAGTACTTC
j_call: TRBJ2-7
d_call: TRBD1
clone_size: -
v_call: TRBV7-2

cdr3_aa: CASSIRPATSGRTDTQYF
cdr3_nt: TGTGCCAGTAGTATTAGGCCGGCGACTAGCGGAAGAACAGATACGCAGTATTTT
j_call: TRBJ2-3
d_call: TRBD2
clone_size: -
v_call: TRBV19

cdr3_aa: CASSTRPYGYTF
cdr3_nt: TGTGCCAGCAGTACGAGGCCCTATGGCTACACCTTC
j_call: TRBJ1-2
d_call: -
clone_size: -
v_call: TRBV7-2

cdr3_aa: CASSVQQGAGTDTQYF
cdr3_nt: TGTGCCAGCAGCGTTCAACAGGGGGCAGGCACAGATACGCAGTATTTT
j_call: TRBJ2-3
d_call: TRBD1
clone_size: -
v_call: TRBV9

cdr3_aa: CASSAGTGGVYGYTF
cdr3_nt: TGTGCCAGTAGTGCCGGGACAGGGGGGGTCTATGGCTACACCTTC
j_call: TRBJ1-2
d_call: TRBD1
clone_size: -
v_call: TRBV19

cdr3_aa: CATGTSGYEQYF
cdr3_nt: TGCGCCACCGGGACTAGCGGCTACGAGCAGTACTTC
j_call: TRBJ2-7
d_call: TRBD2
clone_size: -
v_call: TRBV10-2

cdr3_aa: CASSLQARDYYGYTF
cdr3_nt: TGTGCCAGCAGTTTACAGGCCAGGGATTACTATGGCTACACCTTC
j_call: TRBJ1-2
d_call: -
clone_size: -
v_call: TRBV28

cdr3_aa: CASSQDGGGGWTGELFF
cdr3_nt: TGTGCCAGCAGCCAAGATGGAGGTGGGGGGTGGACCGGGGAGCTGTTTTTT
j_call: TRBJ2-2
d_call: -
clone_size: -
v_call: TRBV3-1/TRBV3-2

cdr3_aa: CASTPGLANTEAFF
cdr3_nt: TGTGCCAGCACCCCGGGACTGGCGAACACTGAAGCTTTCTTT
j_call: TRBJ1-1
d_call: -
clone_size: once
v_call: TRBV27

cdr3_aa: CASSLAFRSNQPQHF
cdr3_nt: TGTGCCAGCAGCTTGGCCTTTAGAAGCAATCAGCCCCAGCATTTT
j_call: TRBJ1-5
d_call: -
clone_size: -
v_call: TRBV5-8

cdr3_aa: CASSGLQGNGELFF
cdr3_nt: TGCGCCAGCAGCGGCTTACAGGGGAACGGGGAGCTGTTTTTT
j_call: TRBJ2-2
d_call: TRBD1
clone_size: -
v_call: TRBV5-1

cdr3_aa: CASKSPGNEQFF
cdr3_nt: TGTGCCAGCAAATCCCCCGGGAATGAGCAGTTCTTC
j_call: TRBJ2-1
d_call: -
clone_size: once
v_call: TRBV12-3/TRBV12-4

cdr3_aa: CASSLDQGRVSYGYTF
cdr3_nt: TGTGCCAGCAGCTTAGATCAGGGGCGGGTCTCATATGGCTACACCTTC
j_call: TRBJ1-2
d_call: -
clone_size: -
v_call: TRBV11-3

cdr3_aa: CASSLDRYEQYF
cdr3_nt: TGTGCCAGCAGCTTGGACAGATACGAGCAGTACTTC
j_call: TRBJ2-7
d_call: -
clone_size: once
v_call: TRBV5-4

cdr3_aa: CASSERGDRVGYGYTF
cdr3_nt: TGTGCCAGCAGTGAACGGGGGGACAGGGTTGGGTATGGCTACACCTTC
j_call: TRBJ1-2
d_call: TRBD1
clone_size: -
v_call: TRBV6-1

cdr3_aa: CASSLAGGVFEPQHF
cdr3_nt: TGTGCCAGCAGTTTAGCAGGGGGCGTATTCGAACCCCAGCATTTT
j_call: TRBJ1-5
d_call: TRBD1
clone_size: -
v_call: TRBV28

cdr3_aa: CASTKTGKVGYTF
cdr3_nt: TGTGCCAGCACTAAAACGGGGAAGGTCGGCTACACCTTC
j_call: TRBJ1-2
d_call: -
clone_size: many
v_call: TRBV5-4

cdr3_aa: CASIQGADYGYTF
cdr3_nt: TGTGCCAGCATACAGGGGGCGGACTATGGCTACACCTTC
j_call: TRBJ1-2
d_call: TRBD1
clone_size: -
v_call: TRBV2

cdr3_aa: CASSQGEGAKTEAFF
cdr3_nt: TGTGCCAGCAGCCAAGGTGAAGGGGCCAAGACTGAAGCTTTCTTT
j_call: TRBJ1-1
d_call: -
clone_size: -
v_call: TRBV4-2

cdr3_aa: CASGWAGGSYEQYF
cdr3_nt: TGTGCTAGTGGTTGGGCAGGAGGCAGCTACGAGCAGTACTTC
j_call: TRBJ2-7
d_call: -
clone_size: -
v_call: TRBV12-5

cdr3_aa: CSVEIGGNQPQHF
cdr3_nt: TGCAGCGTTGAAATCGGAGGCAATCAGCCCCAGCATTTT
j_call: TRBJ1-5
d_call: -
clone_size: -
v_call: TRBV29-1

cdr3_aa: CASSLETGQGAPLHF
cdr3_nt: TGCGCCAGCAGCTTGGAAACGGGACAGGGGGCACCCCTCCACTTT
j_call: TRBJ1-6
d_call: TRBD1
clone_size: few
v_call: TRBV5-1

cdr3_aa: CASTRDSSGNTIYF
cdr3_nt: TGTGCCAGCACCCGGGACAGCTCTGGAAACACCATATATTTT
j_call: TRBJ1-3
d_call: TRBD1
clone_size: -
v_call: TRBV6-5

cdr3_aa: CASSTEGNQPQHF
cdr3_nt: TGTGCCAGTAGTACCGAGGGCAATCAGCCCCAGCATTTT
j_call: TRBJ1-5
d_call: -
clone_size: -
v_call: TRBV19

cdr3_aa: CACGFGGPAGATDTQYF
cdr3_nt: TGTGCTTGTGGTTTCGGGGGTCCGGCGGGGGCAACAGATACGCAGTATTTT
j_call: TRBJ2-3
d_call: -
clone_size: -
v_call: TRBV12-5

cdr3_aa: CASSDIQGNNEQFF
cdr3_nt: TGCGCCAGCAGCGATATACAGGGGAACAATGAGCAGTTCTTC
j_call: TRBJ2-1
d_call: TRBD1
clone_size: -
v_call: TRBV5-1

cdr3_aa: CASSFLVAGQETQYF
cdr3_nt: TGTGCCAGCAGCTTCCTGGTGGCGGGCCAAGAGACCCAGTACTTC
j_call: TRBJ2-5
d_call: -
clone_size: -
v_call: TRBV7-2

cdr3_aa: CASAQGVRTEAFF
cdr3_nt: TGTGCCAGCGCACAGGGAGTTAGGACTGAAGCTTTCTTT
j_call: TRBJ1-1
d_call: -
clone_size: -
v_call: TRBV27

cdr3_aa: CASSVDGRSGNTIYF
cdr3_nt: TGTGCCAGCAGCGTAGACGGTCGCTCTGGAAACACCATATATTTT
j_call: TRBJ1-3
d_call: -
clone_size: -
v_call: TRBV9

cdr3_aa: CASSDSFSSEAFF
cdr3_nt: TGTGCCAGCAGTGACTCATTTTCCTCTGAAGCTTTCTTT
j_call: TRBJ1-1
d_call: -
clone_size: -
v_call: TRBV12-3/TRBV12-4

cdr3_aa: CASSANTGDGVF
cdr3_nt: TGTGCCAGCAGCGCTAACACAGGGGATGGGGTTTTT
j_call: TRBJ1-4
d_call: TRBD1
clone_size: -
v_call: TRBV11-2

cdr3_aa: CTSVINRGRQPQHF
cdr3_nt: TGCACCAGCGTAATCAACAGGGGTAGGCAGCCCCAGCATTTT
j_call: TRBJ1-5
d_call: -
clone_size: once
v_call: TRBV1

cdr3_aa: CAISVYEAAENTEAFF
cdr3_nt: TGTGCCATCAGTGTATATGAGGCCGCGGAAAACACTGAAGCTTTCTTT
j_call: TRBJ1-1
d_call: -
clone_size: -
v_call: TRBV10-3

cdr3_aa: CASSHAGSVETQYF
cdr3_nt: TGCGCCAGCAGCCACGCAGGGTCGGTGGAGACCCAGTACTTC
j_call: TRBJ2-5
d_call: -
clone_size: -
v_call: TRBV4-1

cdr3_aa: CASSSRGQGDYEQYF
cdr3_nt: TGTGCCAGCAGCTCCCGCGGACAGGGCGACTACGAGCAGTACTTC
j_call: TRBJ2-7
d_call: TRBD1
clone_size: -
v_call: TRBV3-1/TRBV3-2

cdr3_aa: CASSFQGMVNSPLHF
cdr3_nt: TGTGCCAGCAGCTTCCAGGGGATGGTTAATTCACCCCTCCACTTT
j_call: TRBJ1-6
d_call: -
clone_size: -
v_call: TRBV5-5

cdr3_aa: CASQGASDTIYF
cdr3_nt: TGTGCCAGCCAAGGGGCGTCGGACACCATATATTTT
j_call: TRBJ1-3
d_call: -
clone_size: -
v_call: TRBV11-3